One and the same sample provided the 20 T cell receptor beta chains below, sequenced in a study of cytomegalovirus exposure and HLA in healthy donors. Amplification used 60 Vbeta primers and 13 Jbeta primers. Clones were read by immunoSEQ multiplex PCR, and TCRdb kept only the in-frame ones, dropping some. The data hold tens of thousands of clones, with roughly 79% observed a single time. Sequencing was carried out using PBMCs. The source of these receptors is a man aged 30 to 39 in good health and CMV-seronegative.

The J gene is TRBJ1-2, the V gene TRBV5-1, with D maybe TRBD1 (6 bases). From germline, CDR1 is SGHRS and CDR2 YFSETQ. The V end was cut by 2 bases, the J end by 4 bases, with 18 bases between. The CDR3 runs to 16 residues. The CDR3 reads CASSLPQVGGGYGYTF. The CDR3 DNA reads TGCGCCAGCAGCTTACCCCAGGTTGGGGGCGGCTATGGCTACACCTTC.

The V gene is TRBV29-1, the J gene TRBJ2-1; a weak D match, TRBD1 (6 bases). Germline V gene sequence: CDR1 SQVTM, CDR2 ANQGSEA. The CDR3 has 14 amino acids. Trimming left V 2 bases short and J 0 bases short, with 8 bases between. As DNA, the CDR3 is TGCAGCGTTGAAAGGGGGAGCTCCTACAATGAGCAGTTCTTC. As protein: CSVERGSSYNEQFF.

The table lists this clone with a count of one. The chain is built from TRBV9 and TRBJ1-2; TRBD1 matches 11 bases. The CDR3 runs to 16 residues. The V and J ends lost 2 bases and 7 bases, in that order; junction bases with no gene match: 10. Germline V gene data show CDR1 as SGDLS and CDR2 as YYNGEE. The CDR3 DNA is TGTGCCAGCAGCGTCGGGACAGGGGGGTTTCAACTTGGCTACACCTTC. This gives the protein CASSVGTGGFQLGYTF.

The chain uses TRBV19 and TRBJ1-2; a weak D match, TRBD1 (6 bases). Germline V gene data show CDR1 as LNHDA and CDR2 as SQIVND (reference sequence). This CDR3 contains 14 residues. Trimming took 8 bases from V and 6 from J, leaving 19 bases between them. The CDR3 protein is CASHLVGAGDGYTF. The CDR3 DNA is TGTGCCAGTCACCTGGTCGGAGCAGGGGATGGCTACACCTTC.

The chain carries TRBV11-2 and TRBJ2-1; 8 bases agree with TRBD2. The CDR3 is 17 residues long. Germline CDR1 and CDR2: SGHAT and FQNNGV. V shed 5 bases, J shed 3 bases, and the junction held 12 bases outside the gene matches. DNA of the CDR3: TGTGCCAGCAGCGGAATTCCTACCGGGACTAGCTACAATGAGCAGTTCTTC. Protein: CASSGIPTGTSYNEQFF.

V and J are TRBV10-1 and TRBJ2-5; 7 bases are a match to TRBD2. Looked up from germline, CDR1 is WNHNN and CDR2 is SYGVQD (reference sequence). After removal of 4 bases from V and 5 bases from J, the junction contained 7 bases not matched to a gene. The CDR3 sequence is 14 residues long. The chain's CDR3 is CASSAGGSSETQYF. CDR3 nucleotides: TGCGCCAGCAGTGCCGGCGGGAGCTCGGAGACCCAGTACTTC.

The chain is built from TRBV6-1 and TRBJ1-3; tentative D call: TRBD1 (6 bases). This CDR3 spans 14 amino acids. Germline loops: CDR1 MNHNS, CDR2 SASEGT. V lost 6 bases, J lost 4 bases, and 13 bases lay in between. CDR3 sequence (DNA): TGTGCCAGCAGCCTTACAGGGTCCGGAAACACCATATATTTT. Translation: CASSLTGSGNTIYF.

The rearrangement uses TRBV7-2 and TRBJ2-1; possibly TRBD1 for D (5 bases). Trimming left V 5 bases short and J 0 bases short, with 17 bases between. The germline V gene has CDR1 SGHTA and CDR2 FQGNSA. The CDR3 has 17 amino acids. CDR3 residues: CASSPPFYRSSYNEQFF. CDR3 DNA: TGTGCCAGCAGCCCCCCCTTTTACAGGAGCTCCTACAATGAGCAGTTCTTC. Filled out from reference TRBV7-2 and TRBJ2-1, the complete variable domain reads GAGVSQSPSNKVTEKGKDVELRCDPISGHTALYWYRQSLGQGLEFLIYFQGNSAPDKSGLPSDRFSAERTGGSVSTLTIQRTQQEDSAVYLCASSPPFYRSSYNEQFFGPGTRLTVL.

The chain carries TRBV4-3 and TRBJ2-1, with 10 bases identical to TRBD2. The ends lost 4 bases at V and 2 bases at J; junction bases unmatched: 5. This CDR3 is built from 16 residues. Germline lookup yields CDR1 LGHNA and CDR2 YSLEER. DNA of the CDR3: TGCGCCAGCAGCCTTCTGAGCGGGGGGGCCTACAATGAGCAGTTCTTC. It is translated as CASSLLSGGAYNEQFF.

The chain links TRBV13 to TRBJ1-2, with 8 bases fitting TRBD1. V shed 5 bases and J 0 bases; nucleotides not matched to a gene: 5. This CDR3 has 15 amino acids. Germline assignment: CDR1 PRHDT and CDR2 FYEKMQ (reference sequence). The CDR3 loop reads CASSGGQATNYGYTF. CDR3 nucleotides: TGTGCCAGCAGCGGGGGACAGGCAACTAACTATGGCTACACCTTC.

J is TRBJ2-3 and V is TRBV7-3; TRBD2 matches at 11 bases. The CDR3 has 15 amino acids. The ends lost 1 base at V and 4 bases at J; junction bases unmatched: 1. Germline CDR1 SGHTA, CDR2 FQGTGA. In DNA, the CDR3 is TGTGCCAGCAGCTTAAGTAGCGGGAGGGCAGATACGCAGTATTTT. This sequence encodes CASSLSSGRADTQYF. The full variable domain, with the rest looked up from reference TRBV7-3 and TRBJ2-3, is GAGVSQTPSNKVTEKGKYVELRCDPISGHTALYWYRQSLGQGPEFLIYFQGTGAADDSGLPNDRFFAVRPEGSVSTLKIQRTERGDSAVYLCASSLSSGRADTQYFGPGTRLTVL.

Turning to this clone: This sample also contains other DNA sequences that code for the same CDR3. V gene TRBV5-1 combines with J gene TRBJ2-1; D unresolved. CDR3 size: 13 residues. V was cut by 0 bases and J by 3 bases, with 4 bases left in between. Germline CDR1 SGHRS, CDR2 YFSETQ. The DNA of the CDR3 is TGCGCCAGCAGCTTGGACAGCTACAATGAGCAGTTCTTC. It is translated as CASSLDSYNEQFF.

The J gene is TRBJ1-3, the V gene TRBV5-1, with D perhaps TRBD1 (5 bases). Germline CDR1 SGHRS, CDR2 YFSETQ. The CDR3 loop spans 14 amino acids. V shed 4 bases and J shed 8 bases, with 16 bases lying between them. This chain's CDR3 is CASSPGGQADTIYF. CDR3 coding DNA: TGCGCCAGCAGCCCGGGGGGTCAGGCTGACACCATATATTTT.

The CDR3 nucleotides are TGTGCCATCAGCCACCGGGACAGCCAAAACACCATATATTTT. As protein: CAISHRDSQNTIYF. The gene calls are TRBV10-3 and TRBJ1-3, with 7 nucleotides matching TRBD1. Per germline, CDR1 ENHRY and CDR2 SYGVKD. This CDR3 contains 14 residues. V lost 6 bases to trimming and J lost 6 bases; unmatched junction nucleotides: 8.

This chain links TRBV9 with TRBJ1-3; D perhaps matches TRBD1 (5 bases). Trimming took 1 base from V and 0 from J, leaving 8 bases between them. The CDR3 has 15 amino acids. Germline CDR1 SGDLS, CDR2 YYNGEE. The chain's CDR3 is CASSVTGISGNTIYF. The CDR3 bases are TGTGCCAGCAGCGTAACAGGAATCTCTGGAAACACCATATATTTT.

The rearrangement uses TRBV19 and TRBJ1-5, with 8 positions matching TRBD1. V lost 7 bases to trimming and J lost 2 bases; unmatched junction nucleotides: 7. The germline V gene encodes CDR1 LNHDA and CDR2 SQIVND (reference sequence). The CDR3 loop spans 15 amino acids. For the CDR3, the DNA is TGTGCCAGTACCTGGGACAGGTATGGCAATCAGCCCCAGCATTTT. Amino acids: CASTWDRYGNQPQHF.

The chain couples TRBV4-2 to TRBJ1-2, with D possibly matching TRBD1 (5 bases). Germline CDR1 reads LGHNA; CDR2 reads YNFKEQ. The CDR3 runs 16 residues. V lost 1 base, J lost 1 base, and 13 bases lay in between. The CDR3 loop is CASSQVLSGFNYGYTF. In DNA form, the CDR3 reads TGTGCCAGCAGCCAAGTATTGTCAGGGTTTAACTATGGCTACACCTTC.

The rearrangement joins TRBV19 to TRBJ1-2; 8 positions agree with TRBD1. This CDR3 is 14 amino acids long. Looked up from germline, CDR1 is LNHDA and CDR2 is SQIVND (reference sequence). V lost 6 bases to trimming and J lost 2 bases; unmatched junction nucleotides: 5. CDR3 in DNA: TGTGCCAGTAGGCGGACAGGGACCAACTATGGCTACACCTTC. This codes for CASRRTGTNYGYTF.

This clone was seen more than once but under ten times. The chain has TRBV4-2 and TRBJ2-6; tentative D call: TRBD2 (5 bases). The length of the CDR3 is 17 residues. V was pared by 6 bases and J by 2 bases, with 17 bases between. Germline V gene sequence: CDR1 LGHNA, CDR2 YNFKEQ. The CDR3 region is CASSRDFYGTGANVLTF. As DNA, the CDR3 is TGTGCCAGCAGTCGCGACTTTTACGGGACTGGGGCCAACGTCCTGACTTTC.

This chain uses TRBV27 with TRBJ2-7; perhaps TRBD1 as D (5 bases). This CDR3 is built from 13 residues. The germline V and J ends were trimmed by 4 bases and 2 bases, with 9 bases remaining between them. The germline V gene has CDR1 MNHEY and CDR2 SMNVEV (reference sequence). CDR3 sequence reads: CASSWQGTYEQYF. The CDR3 bases are TGTGCCAGCAGTTGGCAGGGTACCTACGAGCAGTACTTC.